These T cell receptor beta chains were read from a single sample in a study of identical twins. Each CDR3 protein is one row after TCRdb ran MiXCR on the 5' RACE reads. The table lists approximately 470,000 distinct CDR3 sequences, about 14% of them singletons. The sample was also linked to a second study, of yellow fever vaccine responses in identical twins.

The sample was CD4+ T cells sorted from blood. The origin of the receptors is a woman aged 18-30 years in good health. Each CDR3 is given with its conserved first and last residue. The D gene is left open where the match is weak. Rows give clone size only sometimes, using once, few, many, or a class for an expanded clone.

D gene,clone size,J gene,V gene,CDR3 protein,CDR3 DNA
TRBD2,few,TRBJ2-1,TRBV12-3/TRBV12-4,CASSPIGPSGDNEQFF,TGTGCCAGCAGTCCAATAGGGCCTAGCGGAGACAATGAGCAGTTCTTC
-,many,TRBJ2-2,TRBV24-1,CATRNRDGAVGELFF,TGTGCCACCAGAAACCGGGACGGAGCGGTCGGGGAGCTGTTTTTT
TRBD2,many,TRBJ2-1,TRBV4-3,CASSLSLAGGNEQFF,TGCGCCAGCAGCCTGAGTCTGGCGGGAGGAAATGAGCAGTTCTTC
-,many,TRBJ1-4,TRBV7-2,CASSLAPGEIEKLFF,TGTGCCAGCAGCTTAGCGCCAGGAGAAATTGAAAAACTGTTTTTT
-,-,TRBJ2-1,TRBV20-1,CSAEQGNEQFF,TGCAGTGCGGAACAGGGAAATGAGCAGTTCTTC
-,many,TRBJ2-2,TRBV3-1,CASSQGGAGELFF,TGTGCCAGCAGCCAAGGAGGGGCCGGGGAGCTGTTTTTT
TRBD1,-,TRBJ2-7,TRBV10-1,CASSRDSITLQYF,TGCGCCAGCAGCCGGGACAGCATAACTCTCCAGTACTTC
-,-,TRBJ2-7,TRBV6-5,CASSYSMSSYEQYF,TGTGCCAGCAGTTACTCGATGAGCTCCTACGAGCAGTACTTC
-,many,TRBJ2-1,TRBV12-3/TRBV12-4,CASSFYNEQFF,TGTGCCAGCAGCTTTTACAATGAGCAGTTCTTC
-,many,TRBJ2-3,TRBV5-1,CASAGSSTDTQYF,TGCGCCAGTGCAGGATCTAGCACAGATACGCAGTATTTT
TRBD2,few,TRBJ2-3,TRBV12-5,CASGLSLGGDTQYF,TGTGCTAGTGGTTTGTCCCTGGGGGGGGATACGCAGTATTTT
TRBD1,-,TRBJ1-1,TRBV10-2,CASSEPQGARYTEAFF,TGCGCCAGCAGTGAGCCCCAGGGGGCAAGGTACACTGAAGCTTTCTTT
-,-,TRBJ2-2,TRBV20-1,CSASPRQLGGELFF,TGCAGTGCTAGTCCCCGACAGCTGGGCGGGGAGCTGTTTTTT
TRBD2,many,TRBJ2-4,TRBV11-2,CASSPRRAGDLAKNIQYF,TGTGCCAGCAGCCCTCGTAGGGCGGGGGATCTAGCCAAAAACATTCAGTACTTC
TRBD2,few,TRBJ2-7,TRBV30,CAWASGTYEQYF,TGTGCCTGGGCTAGCGGTACCTACGAGCAGTACTTC
-,-,TRBJ1-2,TRBV7-2,CASSPMGGAGGYTF,TGTGCCAGCAGCCCAATGGGGGGCGCCGGGGGCTACACCTTC
-,-,TRBJ1-1,TRBV11-2,CASSSQANTEAFF,TGTGCCAGCAGCTCGCAAGCGAACACTGAAGCTTTCTTT
-,-,TRBJ2-7,TRBV5-1,CASSFGYSFYEQYF,TGCGCCAGCAGCTTCGGTTACTCCTTCTACGAGCAGTACTTC
TRBD1,-,TRBJ2-5,TRBV20-1,CSARVGTGQETQYF,TGCAGTGCTAGAGTGGGGACAGGGCAAGAGACCCAGTACTTC
-,-,TRBJ2-3,TRBV7-2,CASSSPTGNPTDTQYF,TGTGCCAGCAGCTCACCGACAGGAAATCCCACAGATACGCAGTATTTT
-,few,TRBJ1-1,TRBV28,CASRTPQRGTEAFF,TGTGCCAGCAGAACCCCCCAGCGGGGCACTGAAGCTTTCTTT
TRBD1,many,TRBJ1-2,TRBV12-3/TRBV12-4,CASTQTGGRGYTF,TGTGCCAGCACCCAGACAGGGGGCCGTGGCTACACCTTC
-,few,TRBJ2-1,TRBV28,CASTDSPWNEQFF,TGTGCCAGCACGGACAGCCCATGGAATGAGCAGTTCTTC
-,-,TRBJ1-2,TRBV12-3/TRBV12-4,CASTPSSGVYGYTF,TGTGCCAGCACCCCCTCGTCAGGGGTCTATGGCTACACCTTC
TRBD2,-,TRBJ2-1,TRBV19,CASSMGSGRVYPYNEQFF,TGTGCCAGTAGTATGGGTAGCGGGAGGGTCTATCCCTACAATGAGCAGTTCTTC
TRBD2,few,TRBJ2-3,TRBV3-1,CASSQATGGPIRADTQYF,TGTGCCAGCAGCCAAGCGACGGGGGGGCCGATTAGGGCAGATACGCAGTATTTT
-,-,TRBJ1-1,TRBV7-2,CASRYYVATEAFF,TGTGCCAGCAGGTATTACGTCGCCACTGAAGCTTTCTTT
-,-,TRBJ2-7,TRBV4-3,CASSQEVAGTSYYEQYF,TGCGCCAGCAGCCAAGAGGTGGCCGGGACTTCCTACTACGAGCAGTACTTC
-,-,TRBJ2-3,TRBV7-6,CASSPASGTSTDTQYF,TGTGCCAGCAGCCCCGCGTCAGGGACTAGCACAGATACGCAGTATTTT
TRBD2,few,TRBJ2-2,TRBV7-7,CASSLLAGVTGELFF,TGTGCTAGCAGCTTACTAGCGGGAGTTACCGGGGAGCTGTTTTTT
-,few,TRBJ2-3,TRBV12-3/TRBV12-4,CASSFTGRGDTQYF,TGTGCCAGCAGTTTCACAGGGAGGGGAGATACGCAGTATTTT
-,-,TRBJ2-7,TRBV5-1,CASSLGPDLYEQYF,TGCGCCAGCAGCTTGGGGCCGGACCTCTACGAGCAGTACTTC
TRBD2,few,TRBJ2-3,TRBV11-1,CASSRLAGGQISRAHTDTQYF,TGTGCCAGCAGTCGACTAGCGGGGGGACAAATCTCACGCGCCCACACAGATACGCAGTATTTT
-,-,TRBJ1-2,TRBV11-2,CASSFGTSGYTF,TGTGCCAGCAGCTTTGGGACATCGGGCTACACCTTC
-,-,TRBJ2-7,TRBV21-1,CASSKGSVDCHEQYF,TGTGCCAGCAGCAAGGGGAGTGTGGATTGCCACGAGCAGTACTTC
-,few,TRBJ2-5,TRBV12-3/TRBV12-4,CASSPPRGGQETQYF,TGTGCCAGCAGCCCCCCCCGCGGCGGGCAAGAGACCCAGTACTTC
TRBD1,-,TRBJ1-6,TRBV9,CASSGTGANSPLHF,TGTGCCAGCAGCGGCACAGGGGCTAATTCACCCCTCCACTTT
TRBD1,few,TRBJ2-1,TRBV12-3/TRBV12-4,CASSARDRPFYGQFF,TGTGCCAGCAGTGCCCGGGACAGGCCCTTTTACGGGCAGTTCTTC
-,few,TRBJ2-1,TRBV15,CATSGLATVYNEQFF,TGTGCCACCAGCGGATTAGCGACAGTCTACAATGAGCAGTTCTTC
TRBD1,few,TRBJ2-1,TRBV7-2,CASSPTGGSPNEQFF,TGTGCCAGCAGTCCGACAGGGGGCTCCCCGAATGAGCAGTTCTTC
TRBD1,-,TRBJ2-5,TRBV7-8,CASSGGQTFEETQYF,TGTGCCAGCAGCGGGGGACAGACGTTTGAAGAGACCCAGTACTTC
TRBD2,-,TRBJ2-7,TRBV10-3,CAISVSAGEWVEQYF,TGTGCCATCAGTGTATCAGCGGGAGAATGGGTCGAGCAGTACTTC
TRBD2,few,TRBJ2-3,TRBV11-2,CASSSGRVNTDTQYF,TGTGCCAGCAGCTCCGGGAGGGTGAACACAGATACGCAGTATTTT
TRBD2,few,TRBJ2-3,TRBV12-3/TRBV12-4,CASNPSGGTRTQYF,TGTGCCAGCAATCCTAGCGGGGGAACTCGTACGCAGTATTTT
-,many,TRBJ2-1,TRBV12-3/TRBV12-4,CASSLSGTVYNEQFF,TGTGCCAGCAGTTTATCAGGGACTGTCTACAATGAGCAGTTCTTC
-,-,TRBJ1-2,TRBV20-1,CSALSGGPGYGYTF,TGCAGTGCCCTCAGTGGGGGACCGGGCTATGGCTACACCTTC
TRBD1,few,TRBJ1-1,TRBV25-1,CASSESGTGYTEAFF,TGTGCCAGCAGTGAATCAGGGACAGGGTACACTGAAGCTTTCTTT
-,-,TRBJ2-7,TRBV7-2,CASSNVGREQYF,TGTGCCAGCAGTAACGTCGGGCGGGAGCAGTACTTC